This T cell receptor beta chain derives from a study of prognosis after radiotherapy for stage I lung cancer. Starting from genomic DNA, TCR beta CDR3 was amplified through two-round multiplex PCR. Primers (each specific to one TRBV or TRBJ gene) were used in first-round PCR. TCRdb called the multiplex PCR reads again in MiXCR, with one record for every CDR3 protein. The table includes around 59,000 distinct CDR3 sequences, 26% detected once. This CDR3 spans 14 amino acids. V was pared by 5 bases and J by 3 bases, with 14 bases between. Germline V CDR1 and CDR2: SGHTA, FQGTGA. This clonotype was observed many times.

The material sequenced was PBMCs, taken before or after stereotactic body radiation therapy (not recorded which). This chain connects TRBV7-3 to TRBJ2-7; D is perhaps TRBD1 (6 bases). The receptor comes from a donor of 50 years or more with non-small cell lung cancer. CDR3 bases: TGTGCCAGCAGCGTCAGTGGGGGCGGCTACGAGCAGTACTTC. Amino acid sequence: CASSVSGGGYEQYF.